This TCR beta chain comes out of a study of cytomegalovirus exposure and HLA in healthy donors. Turning to the study itself: Samples from HLA-typed donors yielded about 85 million unique TCRs in an early data release. Whole-study results and caveats: Later analysis revealed greater clonal expansion in HLA-associated TCR beta chains than in equally common others.

The CDR3 length is 17 residues. The germline gives CDR1 SGHRS, CDR2 YFSETQ. J gave up 5 bases and V 4 bases, and 16 bases lay outside the gene matches. As to this clone: As yet, its antigen is unknown.

The PCR made use of 60 Vbeta and 13 Jbeta primers. TCRdb keeps only in-frame clones here, not all; method: immunoSEQ multiplex PCR. The sample shows about 90,000 clones, approximately 69% of them seen only once. This rearrangement joins TRBV5-1 to TRBJ2-7, with 9 bases identical to TRBD1. Sequences were obtained from PBMCs. The sequence was collected from a woman between 50 and 59 years old in good health and CMV-seropositive. CDR3 DNA sequence: TGCGCCAGCAGCATCGCACCCCCCGGGACAGGGATGAACGAGCAGTACTTC. Translation: CASSIAPPGTGMNEQYF. Variable domain in full (rest from reference TRBV5-1 and TRBJ2-7): KAGVTQTPRYLIKTRGQQVTLSCSPISGHRSVSWYQQTPGQGLQFLFEYFSETQRNKGNFPGRFSGRQFSNSRSEMNVSTLELGDSALYLCASSIAPPGTGMNEQYFGPGTRLTVT.